This T cell receptor (beta chain) appears in the sequencing data of a study of early T cells in non-severe SARS-CoV-2 infection (dated by TCRdb to the early 2020s). Regarding the complete study: Because TCR sequencing relied on bulk RNA taken from unsorted whole blood, pairing of alpha and beta chains was not possible. General study outcomes and caveats: VDJdb matching was skewed toward anti-spike CD8 responses, so virus-specific expansions were likely underestimated and private and CD4 specificities were missed.

Set within a cohort of healthcare workers in London, UK, this nested case-control study involved weekly PCR testing of nasopharyngeal swabs along with blood sampling. Between 23 and 31 March 2020, the week of the UK lockdown, healthcare workers were enrolled and then followed up weekly for as long as 16 weeks. The CDR3 goes from the cysteine to the phenylalanine over 10 residues. Only the CDR3 DNA stays, 30 bases, in frame from base 1. Details on this clonotype: Its antigen remains undetermined. Per-nucleotide qualities are absent, and no much larger clonotype sits a single base away.

The library was built by means of 5' RACE. The listed sequencing device is NextSeq 500. To correct for sequencing error and PCR bias, the TCR library protocol tagged individual cDNA molecules with unique molecular identifiers. TCR alpha and beta chains were both sequenced, and the abundances of alpha and beta sequences in each sample were closely correlated with each other. In the original analysis: Decombinator V4 was used to annotate TCR sequences for V gene, J gene and CDR3. TCRs were defined as expanded if a significant change between any two time points was detected under a Poisson model with p below 0.0001. TCR abundances were normalised to the total number of TCRs sequenced in each sample and reported as counts per million. MAIT TCRs were defined by TRAV1-2 paired with TRAJ12, TRAJ20 or TRAJ33, and iNKT TCRs by TRAV10 paired with TRAJ18. A search of VDJdb, accessed on 1 November 2021, was run for TCRs annotated to CMV, EBV and SARS-CoV-2, with TCRs annotated for multiple antigens excluded. The public reads were reprocessed in TCRdb via fastp at Q25 and MiXCR, keeping in-frame beta chains. Each CDR3 protein gets just one entry, which takes the most common genes and DNA from the rows behind it. The V and J calls were not made by the authors but by TCRdb's processing. The sample table records nearly 110,000 distinct CDR3 sequences; around 10% of these occur just once. 6.5% to 8% of the sample goes to the ten largest clones.

Sequencing was done on a sample of whole blood. This TCR derives from an adult who was a healthcare worker with PCR-confirmed SARS-CoV-2 infection or an uninfected control (not recorded which). The chain employs TRBV21-1 and TRBJ1-2. TRBV21-1 is shown as a pseudogene. Here is the DNA: TGTGCCAGCAGCAATAATGGCTACACCTTC. Its protein is CASSNNGYTF.